The clone carrying this T cell receptor (beta chain) came up once. Its antigen is unidentified. The protocol was immunoSEQ multiplex PCR, while the TCRdb copy is restricted to in-frame clones and leaves out a portion. The data show approximately 44,000 clones, more than 75% seen once. The CDR3 is 16 amino acids. V gave up 1 base and J gave up 6 bases; unmatched junction bases: 6. The germline CDR1 and CDR2 sequences are LNHDA and SQIVND (reference sequence). These data belong to a study of OX40 agonist ivuxolimab in advanced cancers. Overall study results and limits: Within 6 weeks, CD4+ and CD8+ blood T cells expanded clonally at 0.1 to 3.0 mg/kg.

This clonotype was obtained from an adult with an advanced solid tumor such as melanoma, head and neck, liver or kidney cancer. The sample in question was CD4+ or CD8+ T cells sorted from blood, obtained in a trial of the OX40 agonist ivuxolimab. The chain joins TRBV19 to TRBJ1-5; the match to TRBD1 covers 10 bases. CDR3 coding DNA: TGTGCCAGTAGTATAGTGGAGGGGGACAGGGGTCAGCCCCAGCATTTT. Translating gives CASSIVEGDRGQPQHF.